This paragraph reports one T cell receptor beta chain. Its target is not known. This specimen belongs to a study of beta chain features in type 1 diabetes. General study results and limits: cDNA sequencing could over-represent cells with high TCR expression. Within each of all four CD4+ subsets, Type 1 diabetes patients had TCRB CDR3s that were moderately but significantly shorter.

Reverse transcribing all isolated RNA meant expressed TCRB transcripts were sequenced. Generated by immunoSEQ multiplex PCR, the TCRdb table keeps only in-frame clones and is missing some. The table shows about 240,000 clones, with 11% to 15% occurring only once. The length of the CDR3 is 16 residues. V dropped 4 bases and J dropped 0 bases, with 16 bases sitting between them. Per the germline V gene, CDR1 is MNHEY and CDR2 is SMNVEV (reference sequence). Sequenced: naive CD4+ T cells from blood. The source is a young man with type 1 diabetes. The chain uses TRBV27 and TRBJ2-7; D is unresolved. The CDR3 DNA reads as TGTGCCAGCAGTTCCACCGCTCCGGTTTACTCCTACGAGCAGTACTTC. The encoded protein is CASSSTAPVYSYEQYF.